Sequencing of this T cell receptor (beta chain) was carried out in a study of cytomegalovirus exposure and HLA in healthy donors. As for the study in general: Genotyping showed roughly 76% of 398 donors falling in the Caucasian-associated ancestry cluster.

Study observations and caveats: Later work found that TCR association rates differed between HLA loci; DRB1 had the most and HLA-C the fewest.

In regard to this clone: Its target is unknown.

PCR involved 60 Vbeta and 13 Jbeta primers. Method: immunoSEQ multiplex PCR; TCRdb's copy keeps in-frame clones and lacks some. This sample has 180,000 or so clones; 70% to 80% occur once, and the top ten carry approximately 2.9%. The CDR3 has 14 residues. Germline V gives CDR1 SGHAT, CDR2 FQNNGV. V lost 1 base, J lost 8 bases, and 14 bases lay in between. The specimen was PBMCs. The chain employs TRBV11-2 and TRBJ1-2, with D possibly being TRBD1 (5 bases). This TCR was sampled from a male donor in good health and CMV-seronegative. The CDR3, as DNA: TGTGCCAGCAGCTTAGTAGGGGCGCAAGACGGCTACACCTTC. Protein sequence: CASSLVGAQDGYTF.